The 15 T cell receptor beta chains given below trace back to one sample, sequenced in a study of metastatic and nonmetastatic thyroid tumors. Among the patients, none had received any treatment before thyroid surgery. TCRdb reprocessed the PCR reads via MiXCR. Among approximately 15,000 clones, roughly a third were seen once, and the ten largest hold roughly 13%. Specimen: tumor tissue. The receptors were sampled from a male donor with papillary thyroid cancer or a benign thyroid nodule (not recorded which). Some clones in this sample may be carry-over from other donors' samples.

The table lists this clone with many counts. V is TRBV27 and J is TRBJ2-4; no reliable D call. The CDR3 is made up of 15 amino acids. CDR1 and CDR2 from the germline V gene are MNHEY and SMNVEV (reference sequence). Trimming cost V 4 bases and J 0 bases, with 10 bases left between them. This CDR3 reads CASSSAALAKNIQYF. Here the CDR3 DNA reads TGTGCCAGCAGTTCGGCAGCTCTAGCCAAAAACATTCAGTACTTC.

In this sample, this clone turned up many times. This chain joins TRBV20-1 and TRBJ2-4; 8 nucleotides align to TRBD1. This CDR3 spans 12 amino acids. V shed 6 bases, J shed 5 bases, and the junction held 3 bases outside the gene matches. The germline V gene encodes CDR1 DFQATT and CDR2 SNEGSKA (reference sequence). Here the CDR3 DNA reads TGCAGTGCCAGGGGGCCCCAAAACATTCAGTACTTC. Translated: CSARGPQNIQYF.

In its sample, this clone was seen many times. V gene TRBV3-1 combines with J gene TRBJ2-1, with 12 bases matching TRBD2. Looked up from germline, CDR1 is LGHDT and CDR2 is YNNKEL (reference sequence). V lost 4 bases and J lost 7; bases outside the gene matches: 14. This CDR3 is 18 amino acids long. CDR3 bases: TGTGCCAGCAGCCGCCCCCCCCCACTAGCGGGAGGAAGGAATGAGCAGTTCTTC. Protein product: CASSRPPPLAGGRNEQFF.

This clone was counted at least ten times. The chain recombines TRBV30 with TRBJ1-2; no clear D gene. This CDR3 comprises 13 residues. Germline loops: CDR1 GTSNPN, CDR2 SVGIG (reference sequence). V lost 4 bases to trimming and J lost 8 bases, with 17 bases between them. As DNA, the CDR3 is TGTGCCTGGAACACCGACGGACTCAGCGGCTACACCTTC. Protein sequence: CAWNTDGLSGYTF.

The V call is TRBV4-1, the J call TRBJ2-1; 7 nucleotides line up with TRBD2. V trimming: 0 bases; J trimming: 6 bases; junction bases outside the gene matches: 5. The CDR3 sequence is 15 residues long. Per germline, CDR1 MGHRA and CDR2 YSYEKL. As DNA, the CDR3 is TGCGCCAGCAGCCAAGACTCCGGGACTATCAATGAGCAGTTCTTC. This translates into CASSQDSGTINEQFF.

This clone was observed many times. The rearrangement joins TRBV5-4 to TRBJ2-4, with 7 nucleotides matching TRBD1. From germline, CDR1 is SGHNT and CDR2 YYREEE (reference sequence). The CDR3 extends over 15 amino acids. With V trimmed by 0 bases and J by 7 bases, 7 bases remained unmatched. CDR3 nucleotides: TGTGCCAGCAGCTTGGCCAGGGGACAGAGGAACATTCAGTACTTC. Its protein product is CASSLARGQRNIQYF.

This clone is categorized as medium-sized (0.01 to 0.1%). The V gene is TRBV6-4, the J gene TRBJ2-2; 10 positions agree with TRBD1. The CDR3 runs 15 residues. Trimming took 3 bases from V and 3 from J; bases not matched to a gene: 1. CDR1 and CDR2 (germline): MRHNA, SNTAGT. The CDR3 is CASSEGTGDTGELFF. The DNA of the CDR3 is TGTGCCAGCAGTGAGGGGACAGGGGACACCGGGGAGCTGTTTTTT.

The V and J genes are TRBV5-1 and TRBJ2-1, with 10 positions matching TRBD2. Per the germline V gene, CDR1 is SGHRS and CDR2 is YFSETQ. With V trimmed by 4 bases and J by 2 bases, 6 bases remained unmatched. This CDR3 spans 16 amino acids. As DNA, the CDR3 is TGCGCCAGCAGCCCTAGCGGGAGTAGCCCCTACAATGAGCAGTTCTTC. As protein: CASSPSGSSPYNEQFF.

This clone has only one observation. The rearrangement uses TRBV20-1 and TRBJ2-7, with D hard to call. Looked up from germline, CDR1 is DFQATT and CDR2 is SNEGSKA (reference sequence). This CDR3 contains 13 residues. With 3 bases removed from V and 1 base from J, the gap between germline ends came to 10 bases. CDR3 bases: TGCAGTGCTAGTCTTGTCATTTCCTACGAGCAGTACTTC. Protein: CSASLVISYEQYF.

Sample share makes this clone medium-sized (0.01 to 0.1%). The V gene is TRBV20-1, the J gene TRBJ2-7; possibly TRBD1 for D (6 bases). This CDR3 comprises 15 residues. Trimming removed 2 bases at V and 2 bases at J, with 16 bases between. Germline assignment: CDR1 DFQATT and CDR2 SNEGSKA (reference sequence). DNA of the CDR3: TGCAGTGCTAGATCCCCTGGGACACAAACCTACGAGCAGTACTTC. This sequence encodes CSARSPGTQTYEQYF.

The chain carries TRBV7-2 and TRBJ2-1; the D gene is possibly TRBD2 (6 bases). V shed 1 base and J shed 9 bases, with 10 bases lying between them. Germline V lookup: CDR1 SGHTA, CDR2 FQGNSA. The CDR3 is made up of 13 amino acids. The CDR3 reads CASSLGLGGEQFF. The CDR3 DNA sequence: TGTGCCAGCAGCTTAGGATTGGGAGGTGAGCAGTTCTTC. The complete variable domain, with remaining parts taken from reference TRBV7-2 and TRBJ2-1, reads GAGVSQSPSNKVTEKGKDVELRCDPISGHTALYWYRQSLGQGLEFLIYFQGNSAPDKSGLPSDRFSAERTGGSVSTLTIQRTQQEDSAVYLCASSLGLGGEQFFGPGTRLTVL.

The J gene is TRBJ1-2, the V gene TRBV28; D unclear. Germline V gives CDR1 MDHEN, CDR2 SYDVKM. The CDR3 consists of 17 residues. Trimming left V 3 bases short and J 0 bases short, with 17 bases between. CDR3 nucleotide sequence: TGTGCCAGCAGTTTCCTCCCTCGACAAGCTACTAACTATGGCTACACCTTC. Translation: CASSFLPRQATNYGYTF.

This clone was counted ten times or more. The rearrangement uses TRBV20-1 and TRBJ2-7, with 7 bases aligning to TRBD1. The CDR3 is made up of 14 amino acids. Germline V CDR1 and CDR2: DFQATT, SNEGSKA (reference sequence). The ends lost 6 bases at V and 6 bases at J; junction bases unmatched: 14. This CDR3 is CSASLDRSLSEQYF. DNA of the CDR3: TGCAGTGCGAGTCTGGACAGGTCTTTGAGCGAGCAGTACTTC.

CDR3 sequence: CASSPRQDSPLHF. CDR3 in DNA: TGTGCCAGCAGCCCACGGCAGGATTCACCCCTCCACTTT. The chain joins TRBV11-3 to TRBJ1-6; D ambiguous. The CDR3 runs to 13 residues. V lost 5 bases and J lost 8, with 10 bases in between. Germline CDR1 reads SGHNT; CDR2 reads YENEEA.

This chain connects TRBV2 to TRBJ1-4; D uncertain. This CDR3 comprises 14 residues. Looked up from germline, CDR1 is SNHLY and CDR2 is FYNNEI. V lost 4 bases, J lost 8 bases, and 14 bases lay in between. The CDR3 region is CASSAGRSLEKLFF. For the CDR3, the DNA is TGTGCCAGCAGTGCCGGGCGGAGCCTAGAAAAACTGTTTTTT.